This T cell receptor beta chain was sequenced for a study of response to subunit inactivated influenza vaccine. The study, taken as a whole, reports: The study's authors posited that every seasonal influenza vaccination enlists few new T cells.

TCRdb redid the calling of the RT-PCR reads with MiXCR, one entry per CDR3 protein. The sample lists 600,000 to 850,000 distinct CDR3 sequences, roughly 15% occurring once. V was clipped by 4 bases and J by 3 bases; unmatched bases: 10. This CDR3 is 17 amino acids long. Germline CDR1 is SGHAT and CDR2 is FQNNGV. There are a few counts of this clonotype. Its antigen is unidentified. J is TRBJ2-2 and V is TRBV11-2, with 8 nucleotides matching TRBD2. The sequence came from a man aged 45 to 65 who received an inactivated influenza vaccine. Source: PBMCs from blood, taken less than 15 days before vaccination. The CDR3 nucleotides read TGTGCCAGCAGCTCCGTTAAGGCGGGGGGCCACACCGGGGAGCTGTTTTTT. Encoded protein: CASSSVKAGGHTGELFF.